This T cell receptor (beta chain) appears in the sequencing data of a study of blood T cell repertoires in COVID-19. Original processing notes: How many nucleated cells were present was estimated from reference gene primer amplification. Using immunoSEQ multiplex PCR, the repertoire was profiled, and TCRdb retains in-frame clones only, with some absent. The DNA gave D and trimming, while V, J and clone size come from that table. This table has a few hundred thousand clones, approximately 86% appearing once. Sample: PBMCs or T cells enriched from blood (not recorded which). This TCR was recovered from a woman in her thirties who had been exposed to COVID-19.

The CDR3 protein is CASTPGSLGGTIYF. The CDR3 bases are TGCGCCAGCACCCCGGGATCCCTCGGTGGCACCATATATTTT. The chain combines TRBV5-1 with TRBJ1-3; no clear D gene. Germline-derived CDR1 and CDR2 are SGHRS and YFSETQ. CDR3 size: 14 residues. Trimming pared 6 bases from V and 9 bases from J, leaving 19 bases between. Using reference TRBV5-1 and TRBJ1-3 for the parts outside the CDR3, the full variable domain is KAGVTQTPRYLIKTRGQQVTLSCSPISGHRSVSWYQQTPGQGLQFLFEYFSETQRNKGNFPGRFSGRQFSNSRSEMNVSTLELGDSALYLCASTPGSLGGTIYFGEGSWLTVV.